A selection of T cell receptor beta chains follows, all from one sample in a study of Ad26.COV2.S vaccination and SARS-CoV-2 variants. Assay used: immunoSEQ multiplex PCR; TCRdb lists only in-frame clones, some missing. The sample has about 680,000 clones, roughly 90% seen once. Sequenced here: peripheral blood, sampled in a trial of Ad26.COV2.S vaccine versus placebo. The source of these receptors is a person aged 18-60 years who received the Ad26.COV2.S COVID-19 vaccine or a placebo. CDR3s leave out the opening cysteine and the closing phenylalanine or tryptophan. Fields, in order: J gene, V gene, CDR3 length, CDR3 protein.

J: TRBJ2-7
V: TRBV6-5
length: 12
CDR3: ASSLTEAQYEQY

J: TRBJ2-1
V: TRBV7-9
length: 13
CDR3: ASSRGTGRVDEQF

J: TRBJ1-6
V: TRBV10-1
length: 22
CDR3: ATLSSAYRKRDRGLQGLNSPLH

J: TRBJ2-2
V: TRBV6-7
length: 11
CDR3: ASSPGRRGELF

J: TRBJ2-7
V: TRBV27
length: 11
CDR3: ASRGGQTYEQY

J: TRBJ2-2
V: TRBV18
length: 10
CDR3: ASRTRTGELF

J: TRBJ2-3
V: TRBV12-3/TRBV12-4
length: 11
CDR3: ASRSQPTDTQY

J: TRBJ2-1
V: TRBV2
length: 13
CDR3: ASRDLPASYNEQF

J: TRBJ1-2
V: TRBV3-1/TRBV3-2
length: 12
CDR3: ASSQFSINYGYT

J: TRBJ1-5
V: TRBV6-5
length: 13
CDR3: ASTPQPRDNQPQH

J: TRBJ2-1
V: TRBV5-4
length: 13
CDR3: ASSSLAGGSREQF

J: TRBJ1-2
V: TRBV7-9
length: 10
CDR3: ASSLGYVGNT

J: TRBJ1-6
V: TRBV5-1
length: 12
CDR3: ASSGGSDNSPLH

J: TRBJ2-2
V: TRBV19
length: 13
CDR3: ASSIYGANTGELF

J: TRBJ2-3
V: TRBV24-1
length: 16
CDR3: ATSDFGGRAGSTDTQY

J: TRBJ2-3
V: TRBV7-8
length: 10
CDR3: ASSLPGDTQY

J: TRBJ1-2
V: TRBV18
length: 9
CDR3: ASSPGDGYT

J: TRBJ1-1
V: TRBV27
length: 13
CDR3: ASSFPGLPNTEAF

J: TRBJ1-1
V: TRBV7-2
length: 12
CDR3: ASSPGQANTEAF

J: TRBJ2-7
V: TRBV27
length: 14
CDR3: ASSLWSGQFSYEQY

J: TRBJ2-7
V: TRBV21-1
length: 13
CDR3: ASSKGGAYSYEQY

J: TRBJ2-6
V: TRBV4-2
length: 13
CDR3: ASSQTGVGANVLT

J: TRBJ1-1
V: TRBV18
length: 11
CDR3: ASSPAGLTEAF

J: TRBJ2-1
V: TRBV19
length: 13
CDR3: ASSVTSGSINEQF

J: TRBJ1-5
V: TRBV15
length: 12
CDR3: ATSRGDANQPQH

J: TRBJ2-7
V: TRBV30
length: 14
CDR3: AWSVPLGQSVYEQY

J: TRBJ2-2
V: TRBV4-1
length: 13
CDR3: ASSQSQGNTGELF

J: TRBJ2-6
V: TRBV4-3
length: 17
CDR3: ASSQDEGGILSGANVLT

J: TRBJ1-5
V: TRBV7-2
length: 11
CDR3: ASSLGGLQPQH

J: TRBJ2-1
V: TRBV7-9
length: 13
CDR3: ASSLNRDFYNEQF

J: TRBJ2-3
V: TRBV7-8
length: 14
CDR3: ASSLGLTSISDTQY

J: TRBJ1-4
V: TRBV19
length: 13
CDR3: ASSRQGAINEKLF